This T cell receptor beta chain is drawn from a study of T-cell reconstitution after alpha-beta-depleted transplantation in children. Preparation of the TCRbeta library was carried out with unique molecular identifiers. TCRdb recomputed calls from the PCR reads with MiXCR, one row per CDR3 protein. The sample has 250,000 to 300,000 distinct CDR3 sequences, nearly 8% seen once. The CDR3 length is 14 residues. The germline CDR1 and CDR2 sequences are LGHDT and YNNKEL (reference sequence). V was pared by 4 bases and J by 6 bases, with 15 bases between. A few counts support this clonotype. Its antigen is still unknown. Findings and caveats of the study: T-cell numbers and diversity, one year after transplant, stemmed largely from T cells that were newly produced.

This sample comprised peripheral blood, obtained 360 days after TCRalphabeta/CD19-depleted stem cell transplant. This sequence joins TRBV3-1 and TRBJ1-2; D possibly corresponds to TRBD1 (5 bases). This receptor was obtained from a female patient between 2 and 15 years old who had a stem cell transplant for Fanconi anemia, so the T cells may come from the graft donor. Here the CDR3 reads CASSPDGLGDGYTF. DNA of the CDR3: TGTGCCAGCAGCCCCGACGGTCTAGGGGATGGCTACACCTTC.